These 30 T cell receptor beta chains were all obtained from the same sample, sequenced in a study of T cell responses to AZD1222 COVID-19 vaccine. The assay was immunoSEQ multiplex PCR, and TCRdb's table has in-frame clones only and misses some. The sample includes 150,000 to 200,000 clones, approximately 94% of them seen just once. Sequencing was performed on peripheral blood, taken 28 days after the second AZD1222 dose. All receptors come from an adult who received the AZD1222 COVID-19 vaccine.

This chain links TRBV7-2 with TRBJ2-1; D not resolved. The CDR3 runs 15 residues. Germline loops: CDR1 SGHTA, CDR2 FQGNSA. V was pared by 1 base and J by 6 bases, with 13 bases between. The CDR3 protein is CASSLESRFPNEQFF. The CDR3, as DNA: TGTGCCAGCAGCTTAGAGAGCCGATTCCCCAATGAGCAGTTCTTC.

The J gene is TRBJ2-7, the V gene TRBV9; D uncertain. This CDR3 contains 13 residues. Between the trimmed V and J ends, which lost 0 bases and 6 bases, there was a span of 10 bases. CDR1 is SGDLS, CDR2 YYNGEE, per germline. The CDR3 sequence: CASSVGPSAEQYF. DNA of the CDR3: TGTGCCAGCAGCGTAGGACCCTCTGCCGAGCAGTACTTC.

The chain links TRBV2 to TRBJ2-5, with 9 bases that match TRBD1. V was clipped by 10 bases and J by 0 bases; unmatched bases: 6. The germline V gene encodes CDR1 SNHLY and CDR2 FYNNEI. This CDR3 has 14 amino acids. The chain's CDR3 is CATSDRGYQETQYF. CDR3 in DNA: TGTGCCACTAGCGACAGGGGGTACCAAGAGACCCAGTACTTC.

The rearrangement uses TRBV7-8 and TRBJ2-7; 13 nucleotides agree with TRBD2. After removal of 6 bases from V and 7 bases from J, the junction contained 6 bases not matched to a gene. The CDR3 is 14 amino acids. The germline gives CDR1 SGHVS, CDR2 FQNEAQ. DNA of the CDR3: TGTGCCAGCAGGACCCCGGGACTAGCGGGAGAGCAGTACTTC. Encoded protein: CASRTPGLAGEQYF.

Notes on this clone: An end of the junction does not agree with germline; a read error may underlie this. The V gene is TRBV6-4, the J gene TRBJ1-2; D remains unclear. The CDR3 has 14 amino acids. Germline loops: CDR1 MRHNA, CDR2 SNTAGT. In nucleotides, the CDR3 is TGTGCCAGCAGAGACTCGAAGGGCCCCGATGGCTACACCTTC. Protein product: CASRDSKGPDGYTF.

This clone was seen once. The chain couples TRBV6-6 to TRBJ2-5; perhaps TRBD2 as D (7 bases). Trimming took 6 bases from V and 4 from J, leaving 15 bases between them. CDR1 and CDR2 (germline): MNHNY, SVGAGI (reference sequence). The CDR3 length is 14 residues. CDR3 sequence: CASRRGGGVETQYF. DNA for the CDR3: TGTGCCAGCAGGCGGGGAGGGGGAGTAGAGACCCAGTACTTC.

This sequence joins TRBV7-8 and TRBJ2-7, with TRBD1 identical over 10 bases. CDR1 and CDR2 (germline): SGHVS, FQNEAQ. J gave up 3 bases and V 5 bases, and 7 bases lay outside the gene matches. The CDR3 has 15 amino acids. The CDR3 loop reads CASSARDRGIYEQYF. The CDR3 DNA reads as TGTGCCAGCAGCGCCCGGGACAGGGGAATCTACGAGCAGTACTTC.

The rearrangement links TRBV19 to TRBJ1-5; a possible D gene is TRBD1 (5 bases). Germline values: CDR1 LNHDA, CDR2 SQIVND (reference sequence). Trimming removed 6 bases at V and 5 bases at J, with 11 bases between. This CDR3 region has 13 residues. CDR3 loop: CASSPGNYQPQHF. CDR3 bases: TGTGCCAGTAGCCCAGGGAACTATCAGCCCCAGCATTTT.

The chain combines TRBV29-1 with TRBJ2-1; TRBD2 matches 8 bases. J lost 7 bases, V lost 7 bases, and 12 bases had no gene match. The CDR3 covers 14 residues. Germline lookup yields CDR1 SQVTM and CDR2 ANQGSEA. The CDR3 loop reads CSAGRSGSRNEQFF. CDR3 coding DNA: TGCAGCGCCGGTCGGAGCGGGAGTAGGAATGAGCAGTTCTTC.

This sequence joins TRBV30 and TRBJ2-1; 8 bases are a match to TRBD2. Trimming removed 2 bases from V and 0 bases from J; junction bases left unmatched: 0. The CDR3 sequence is 14 residues long. Germline V gives CDR1 GTSNPN, CDR2 SVGIG (reference sequence). In nucleotides, the CDR3 is TGTGCCTGGAGTAGCGGGAGCTCCTACAATGAGCAGTTCTTC. It encodes CAWSSGSSYNEQFF.

The chain couples TRBV5-8 to TRBJ2-5; 9 bases line up with TRBD2. CDR1 and CDR2 (germline): SGHTS, YDEGEE. This CDR3 has 16 residues. The V gene end was trimmed by 3 bases and the J gene end by 1 base; junction bases not matched to a gene: 7. The CDR3 nucleotides read TGTGCCAGCAGCTGGACCGGGACTAGCAGCCAAGAGACCCAGTACTTC. Translation: CASSWTGTSSQETQYF.

V and J are TRBV11-2 and TRBJ1-2; TRBD1 matches 10 bases. The CDR3 has 13 residues. V shed 5 bases, J shed 7 bases, and the junction held 4 bases outside the gene matches. CDR1 is SGHAT, CDR2 FQNNGV, per germline. The CDR3 spells CASSPGTGVGYTF. The CDR3 bases are TGTGCCAGCAGCCCTGGGACAGGGGTTGGCTACACCTTC. Using reference TRBV11-2 and TRBJ1-2 for the parts outside the CDR3, the full variable domain is EAGVAQSPRYKIIEKRQSVAFWCNPISGHATLYWYQQILGQGPKLLIQFQNNGVVDDSQLPKDRFSAERLKGVDSTLKIQPAKLEDSAVYLCASSPGTGVGYTFGSGTRLTVV.

The genes are TRBV14 and TRBJ1-1; no firm D call. This CDR3 is built from 13 residues. Germline V gene data show CDR1 as SGHDN and CDR2 as FVKESK. V lost 6 bases to trimming and J lost 0 bases, with 8 bases between them. This CDR3 is CASSLGMNTEAFF. In nucleotides, the CDR3 is TGTGCCAGCAGTCTGGGGATGAACACTGAAGCTTTCTTT.

This clone was seen just once. This sequence joins TRBV19 and TRBJ2-1, with 7 bases aligning to TRBD1. There are 13 residues in the CDR3. Per germline, CDR1 LNHDA and CDR2 SQIVND (reference sequence). Germline trimming cut 1 base from V and 15 bases from J; bases unmatched to any gene: 9. CDR3 in amino acids: CASSIVAGGQRFF. The CDR3 coding sequence is TGTGCCAGTAGTATAGTGGCAGGGGGTCAACGGTTCTTC.

The chain uses TRBV12-2 and TRBJ2-1; the table's D gene call, TRBD2, was not cross checked with the DNA. TRBV12-2 is a pseudogene locus. This CDR3 comprises 17 residues. The CDR3 here is CASRLEVRLAADNEQFF. CDR3 sequence (DNA): TGTGCAAGTCGCTTAGAAGTCAGGCTAGCGGCCGACAATGAGCAGTTCTTC.

The chain links TRBV6-5 to TRBJ2-1; D may be TRBD1 (5 bases). Trimming removed 8 bases at V and 8 bases at J, with 16 bases between. The germline CDR1 and CDR2 sequences are MNHEY and SVGAGI. The CDR3 runs to 13 residues. The CDR3 reads CASGRGSVYEQFF. The CDR3 DNA follows: TGTGCCAGCGGAAGGGGTTCAGTCTATGAGCAGTTCTTC.

Here the CDR3 reads CASSQDSLGSRPYEQYF. The DNA of the CDR3 is TGCGCCAGCAGCCAAGATAGTCTGGGCTCGAGACCTTACGAGCAGTACTTC. The chain carries TRBV4-1 and TRBJ2-7, with D unclear. V lost 0 bases and J 4 bases, leaving 19 bases between the germline ends. The CDR3 consists of 17 residues. CDR1 MGHRA and CDR2 YSYEKL come from the germline V gene.

The chain has TRBV7-9 and TRBJ1-1; the D gene is possibly TRBD1 (6 bases). The germline V and J ends were trimmed by 0 bases and 1 base, with 9 bases remaining between them. CDR1 and CDR2 (germline): SEHNR, FQNEAQ (reference sequence). The CDR3 has 15 residues. The CDR3 nucleotides read TGTGCCAGCAGCTTAGCAGGCAGGGGGAACACTGAAGCTTTCTTT. Its protein is CASSLAGRGNTEAFF.

Only one count was recorded for this clone. The chain has TRBV7-3 and TRBJ1-1; D remains ambiguous. Germline CDR1 is SGHTA and CDR2 is FQGTGA. This CDR3 comprises 13 residues. The V end lost 0 bases, the J end lost 5 bases, and 7 bases lay between the germline ends. The CDR3 DNA reads TGTGCCAGCAGCTTAACCTATCTTACTGAAGCTTTCTTT. Translated, it gives CASSLTYLTEAFF.

Only one count was recorded for this clone. This rearrangement joins TRBV9 to TRBJ2-1; 7 positions agree with TRBD1. CDR3 length: 15 residues. Germline CDR1 SGDLS, CDR2 YYNGEE. V lost 1 base, J lost 5 bases, and 6 bases stayed unmatched. CDR3 amino acids: CASSVMGQTHNEQFF. In nucleotides, the CDR3 is TGTGCCAGCAGCGTAATGGGACAGACTCACAATGAGCAGTTCTTC.

The J gene is TRBJ2-1, the V gene TRBV5-4; 10 bases align to TRBD2. Germline V gives CDR1 SGHNT, CDR2 YYREEE (reference sequence). The ends lost 8 bases at V and 7 bases at J; junction bases unmatched: 9. The CDR3 is 14 amino acids. The CDR3 loop is CASNRPSGSNEQFF. The CDR3 DNA follows: TGTGCCAGTAATAGGCCTAGCGGGAGTAATGAGCAGTTCTTC. Complete variable domain (other parts from reference TRBV5-4 and TRBJ2-1): ETGVTQSPTHLIKTRGQQVTLRCSSQSGHNTVSWYQQALGQGPQFIFQYYREEENGRGNFPPRFSGLQFPNYSSELNVNALELDDSALYLCASNRPSGSNEQFFGPGTRLTVL.

V and J are TRBV6-5 and TRBJ2-7; D is tentatively TRBD1 or TRBD2 (6 bases each). The CDR3 extends over 14 amino acids. Germline V gives CDR1 MNHEY, CDR2 SVGAGI. V gave up 4 bases and J gave up 2 bases, with 12 bases separating them. The CDR3 loop reads CASSFGGLAYEQYF. CDR3 sequence (DNA): TGTGCCAGCAGTTTTGGGGGGCTTGCCTACGAGCAGTACTTC.

This sequence joins TRBV24-1 and TRBJ1-1; a weak D match, TRBD1 (5 bases). Germline V lookup: CDR1 KGHDR, CDR2 SFDVKD. Trimming took 5 bases from V and 14 from J, leaving 17 bases between them. This CDR3 comprises 12 residues. This CDR3 reads CATSARGDAIFF. CDR3 nucleotide sequence: TGTGCCACCAGTGCAAGGGGCGATGCTATCTTCTTT.

DNA of the CDR3: TGTGCCACCAGCAGACATAGACAGGGGAGCACAGATACGCAGTATTTT. Encoded protein: CATSRHRQGSTDTQYF. This sequence joins TRBV15 and TRBJ2-3; 8 nucleotides line up with TRBD1. Germline trimming cut 2 bases from V and 0 bases from J; bases unmatched to any gene: 4. The CDR3 runs to 16 residues. Germline CDR1 is LNHNV and CDR2 is YYDKDF (reference sequence).

The chain combines TRBV12-3 or TRBV12-4 with TRBJ2-5, with D possibly being TRBD2 (6 bases). Trimming removed 9 bases from V and 3 bases from J, with 11 bases in between. The CDR3 extends over 12 amino acids. The CDR3 nucleotides read TGTGCCAGTCGAAGGGAGGAAGAGACCCAGTACTTC. It yields the protein CASRREEETQYF.

The CDR3 DNA reads TGTGCCAGCAGTGAAACCGGGATTAACTCCTACGAGCAGTACTTC. Protein sequence: CASSETGINSYEQYF. The chain uses TRBV6-1 and TRBJ2-7, with D possibly matching TRBD2 (5 bases). Trimming took off 2 bases at V and 0 bases at J, with 11 bases between the two ends. The germline V gene has CDR1 MNHNS and CDR2 SASEGT. The CDR3 spans 15 residues.

V usage is TRBV7-2 and J usage is TRBJ1-4, with D maybe TRBD1 (5 bases). V lost 4 bases and J 0 bases, leaving 12 bases between the germline ends. Germline values: CDR1 SGHTA, CDR2 FQGNSA. This CDR3 contains 16 residues. CDR3 residues: CASSWGSRTTNEKLFF. CDR3 sequence (DNA): TGTGCCAGCAGCTGGGGGTCCCGCACAACTAATGAAAAACTGTTTTTT.

The chain is built from TRBV15 and TRBJ2-2, with 10 bases matching TRBD1. Trimming removed 7 bases from V and 6 bases from J; junction bases left unmatched: 5. Germline V gene data show CDR1 as LNHNV and CDR2 as YYDKDF (reference sequence). The CDR3 consists of 14 residues. This chain's CDR3 is CATTGTGDSGELFF. CDR3 bases: TGTGCCACCACCGGGACAGGGGATTCCGGGGAGCTGTTTTTT.

The chain combines TRBV4-3 with TRBJ2-5; 9 bases are a match to TRBD2. CDR1 LGHNA and CDR2 YSLEER come from the germline V gene. The V gene end was trimmed by 0 bases and the J gene end by 2 bases; junction bases not matched to a gene: 10. This CDR3 has 18 amino acids. The CDR3 loop reads CASSQELAGTTLQETQYF. The CDR3 coding sequence is TGCGCCAGCAGCCAAGAACTAGCGGGTACTACCCTTCAAGAGACCCAGTACTTC.

The chain has TRBV6-6 and TRBJ1-2, with 7 bases aligning to TRBD1. V was pared by 10 bases and J by 3 bases, with 5 bases of the junction left unmatched. The CDR3 length is 12 residues. Looked up from germline, CDR1 is MNHNY and CDR2 is SVGAGI (reference sequence). The CDR3 loop is CATRDSYYGYTF. The CDR3 bases are TGTGCCACCCGGGACAGCTACTATGGCTACACCTTC.